Listed below are T cell receptor beta chains from one sample, sequenced in a study. TCRdb recomputed calls from the RT-PCR reads with MiXCR, one row per CDR3 protein. This sample has about 700,000 distinct CDR3 sequences, with around 14% found just once. Material: memory CD4+ T cells from blood. Receptors were obtained from a female donor in good health, serving as a healthy control. The CDR3 runs from the conserved cysteine through the conserved F or W. The D gene is left open where the match is weak. Clone size is given for some rows only: seen once, a few or many times, or a class if the clone is expanded.

many	TRBD1	TRBJ1-5	TRBV12-3/TRBV12-4	CASSLARGNQPQHF	TGTGCCAGCAGTTTAGCCAGGGGGAATCAGCCCCAGCATTTT
few	NA	TRBJ2-1	TRBV10-3	CAISELWEQFF	TGTGCCATCAGTGAGTTGTGGGAGCAGTTCTTC
few	NA	TRBJ2-2	TRBV27	CASSYRVGTGELFF	TGTGCCAGCAGCTACAGGGTGGGCACCGGGGAGCTGTTTTTT
few	NA	TRBJ2-7	TRBV20-1	CSAIGGGTYYEQYF	TGCAGTGCAATAGGGGGTGGAACGTACTACGAGCAGTACTTC
NA	NA	TRBJ1-5	TRBV12-3/TRBV12-4	CASSLTGPGPDSNQPQHF	TGTGCCAGCAGTTTGACAGGCCCCGGGCCCGATAGCAATCAGCCCCAGCATTTT
few	NA	TRBJ2-6	TRBV6-1	CASRERVRSGGAPISGANVLTF	TGTGCCAGCAGGGAGCGCGTCCGTAGCGGCGGGGCCCCAATCTCTGGGGCCAACGTCCTGACTTTC
NA	NA	TRBJ2-3	TRBV5-5	CASSRGPGGADTQYF	TGTGCCAGCAGCCGGGGGCCCGGTGGCGCAGATACGCAGTATTTT
few	TRBD1	TRBJ2-7	TRBV7-2	CASSLDRNYGQYF	TGTGCCAGCAGCTTGGACAGGAATTATGGGCAGTACTTC
few	NA	TRBJ1-1	TRBV6-5	CASKMGGLRHTEAFF	TGTGCCAGCAAGATGGGGGGCCTCCGCCACACTGAAGCTTTCTTT
NA	NA	TRBJ2-2	TRBV5-6	CGSTSTYNTGELFF	TGTGGTTCGACTTCCACCTACAACACCGGGGAGCTGTTTTTT
many	NA	TRBJ1-6	TRBV20-1	CSALLPVSSYNSPLHF	TGCAGTGCCCTTCTACCCGTTAGCTCCTATAATTCACCCCTCCACTTT
NA	TRBD2	TRBJ2-5	TRBV6-5	CASSYSKTSGETQYF	TGTGCCAGCAGTTACTCGAAGACTAGCGGGGAGACCCAGTACTTC
few	TRBD2	TRBJ2-5	TRBV15	CATSSGLAASQETQYF	TGTGCCACCAGCTCCGGACTAGCGGCATCCCAAGAGACCCAGTACTTC
NA	NA	TRBJ1-5	TRBV6-6	CASTPSGASQPQHF	TGTGCCAGCACTCCGTCGGGGGCTAGTCAGCCCCAGCATTTT
many	TRBD1	TRBJ1-1	TRBV20-1	CSARQDRYTEAFF	TGCAGTGCTAGACAGGACAGGTACACTGAAGCTTTCTTT
NA	TRBD1	TRBJ1-6	TRBV2	CASRSRDSSNSPLHF	TGTGCCTCCCGTTCAAGGGACAGCTCTAATTCACCCCTCCACTTT
NA	NA	TRBJ1-4	TRBV5-6	CASSRIDGEKLFF	TGTGCCAGCAGCCGCATTGATGGGGAAAAACTGTTTTTT
NA	NA	TRBJ1-2	TRBV7-9	CASSPRRRSNYGYTF	TGTGCCAGCAGCCCAAGGCGCAGATCTAACTATGGCTACACCTTC
NA	TRBD2	TRBJ2-3	TRBV6-2/TRBV6-3	CASSYPSAGQLTSTDTQYF	TGTGCCAGCAGTTACCCTTCAGCGGGGCAATTGACTAGCACAGATACGCAGTATTTT
NA	NA	TRBJ1-1	TRBV6-2/TRBV6-3	CASDSGVNTEAFF	TGTGCCAGCGATTCCGGGGTGAACACTGAAGCTTTCTTT
many	NA	TRBJ2-7	TRBV7-2	CASSLAHGISYEQYF	TGTGCCAGCAGCTTAGCGCACGGAATCTCCTACGAGCAGTACTTC
few	TRBD1	TRBJ1-5	TRBV20-1	CSARNRGLGSNQPQHF	TGCAGTGCAAGGAACAGGGGGCTCGGGAGCAATCAGCCCCAGCATTTT
NA	NA	TRBJ1-1	TRBV7-2	CASSLVQKNTEAFF	TGTGCCAGCAGCTTAGTTCAAAAAAACACTGAAGCTTTCTTT
NA	NA	TRBJ2-7	TRBV29-1	CSVEEGGREQYF	TGCAGCGTTGAAGAGGGGGGGCGAGAGCAGTACTTC
NA	NA	TRBJ1-1	TRBV18	CASSPPSRDTEAFF	TGTGCCAGCTCACCACCGTCCAGGGACACTGAAGCTTTCTTT
NA	NA	TRBJ1-1	TRBV7-2	CASSLGWVRNTEAFF	TGTGCCAGCAGCTTAGGGTGGGTCAGGAACACTGAAGCTTTCTTT
few	NA	TRBJ2-7	TRBV28	CASSSAQESEQYF	TGTGCCAGCAGTTCCGCCCAGGAAAGCGAGCAGTACTTC
NA	NA	TRBJ2-7	TRBV19	CASSTGVPHEQYF	TGTGCCAGTAGTACAGGGGTCCCCCACGAGCAGTACTTC
NA	NA	TRBJ1-5	TRBV7-2	CASSLQGSPNQPQHF	TGTGCCAGCAGCCTACAGGGAAGCCCGAATCAGCCCCAGCATTTT
few	TRBD1	TRBJ2-1	TRBV7-2	CASTFRGQSYNEQFF	TGTGCCAGCACCTTCAGGGGGCAAAGTTACAATGAGCAGTTCTTC
many	NA	TRBJ2-7	TRBV20-1	CSAREVQVDEQYF	TGCAGTGCTAGAGAGGTGCAGGTCGACGAGCAGTACTTC
many	TRBD1	TRBJ2-7	TRBV27	CASSHVQGDRDEQYF	TGTGCCAGCAGTCATGTGCAGGGGGACAGAGACGAGCAGTACTTC
NA	TRBD2	TRBJ2-1	TRBV18	CASSPPGGIYNEQFF	TGTGCCAGCTCACCACCCGGGGGGATCTACAATGAGCAGTTCTTC
NA	TRBD1	TRBJ2-5	TRBV12-3/TRBV12-4	CASSPGTGGQETQYF	TGTGCCAGCAGTCCAGGGACAGGGGGCCAAGAGACCCAGTACTTC
many	NA	TRBJ1-2	TRBV7-8	CASTLQANYGYTF	TGTGCCAGCACCTTACAGGCTAACTATGGCTACACCTTC
few	TRBD2	TRBJ2-7	TRBV20-1	CSARVLSGTSGTTYEQYF	TGCAGTGCTAGAGTTTTATCCGGGACTAGCGGGACAACCTACGAGCAGTACTTC
NA	NA	TRBJ1-2	TRBV7-2	CASSLEYSTNYGYTF	TGTGCCAGCAGCTTAGAATATAGCACTAACTATGGCTACACCTTC
NA	TRBD1	TRBJ1-2	TRBV5-4	CASSSGQGFSYGYTF	TGTGCCAGCAGCTCTGGACAGGGCTTTAGCTATGGCTACACCTTC
NA	NA	TRBJ2-7	TRBV28	CASRVREQYF	TGTGCCAGCAGGGTACGCGAGCAGTACTTC
many	TRBD1	TRBJ1-1	TRBV20-1	CSARDFQGGTEAFF	TGCAGTGCTAGAGATTTCCAGGGGGGGACTGAAGCTTTCTTT
NA	NA	TRBJ2-5	TRBV5-1	CASSLTGFWETQYF	TGCGCCAGCAGCTTAACAGGGTTCTGGGAGACCCAGTACTTC
few	NA	TRBJ2-2	TRBV9	CASSVAMHSGELFF	TGTGCCAGCAGCGTAGCTATGCACTCCGGGGAGCTGTTTTTT
NA	NA	TRBJ2-7	TRBV23-1	CARKPGHPGESNEQYF	TGCGCCCGCAAACCGGGACACCCTGGCGAATCAAACGAGCAGTACTTC
few	NA	TRBJ1-5	TRBV5-8	CASSGPDSRSNQPQHF	TGTGCCAGCAGCGGACCTGATAGCAGGAGTAATCAGCCCCAGCATTTT
few	NA	TRBJ2-6	TRBV12-3/TRBV12-4	CASSPRARANVLTF	TGTGCCAGCAGTCCCAGGGCGCGGGCCAACGTCCTGACTTTC
many	NA	TRBJ2-7	TRBV20-1	CSARGVLEISGEQYF	TGCAGTGCTAGAGGTGTGCTAGAAATCAGTGGTGAGCAGTACTTC